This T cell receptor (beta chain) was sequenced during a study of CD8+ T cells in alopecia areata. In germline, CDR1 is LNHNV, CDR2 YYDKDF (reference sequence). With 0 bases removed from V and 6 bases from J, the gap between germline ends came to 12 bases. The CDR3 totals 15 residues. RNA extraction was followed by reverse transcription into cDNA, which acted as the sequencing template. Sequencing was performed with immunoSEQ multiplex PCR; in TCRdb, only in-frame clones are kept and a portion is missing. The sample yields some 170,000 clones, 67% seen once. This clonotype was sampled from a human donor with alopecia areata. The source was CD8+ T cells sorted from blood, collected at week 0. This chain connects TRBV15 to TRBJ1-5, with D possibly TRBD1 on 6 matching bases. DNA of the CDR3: TGTGCCACCAGCAGAGATCGGGGGGCCGGTCAGCCCCAGCATTTT. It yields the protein CATSRDRGAGQPQHF.